Presented here are 9 T cell receptor beta chains from one specimen sequenced in a study of T cell responses to AZD1222 COVID-19 vaccine. Clones were read by immunoSEQ multiplex PCR, and TCRdb kept only the in-frame ones, dropping some. The profile shows about 110,000 clones, about 90% of them singletons. The sequences come from peripheral blood, collected 28 days after the second AZD1222 dose. These receptors were taken from an adult who received the AZD1222 COVID-19 vaccine.

The chain employs TRBV12-5 and TRBJ2-4, with TRBD1 matching over 7 bases. The germline V gene encodes CDR1 LGHNT and CDR2 FRNRAP. This CDR3 region has 16 residues. With 4 bases clipped from V and 0 bases from J, the junction kept 6 bases outside the gene matches. CDR3: CASGSGQSLAKNIQYF. DNA for the CDR3: TGTGCTAGTGGTTCGGGACAGTCGCTAGCCAAAAACATTCAGTACTTC. The whole variable domain, filled in from reference TRBV12-5 and TRBJ2-4, reads DARVTQTPRHKVTEMGQEVTMRCQPILGHNTVFWYRQTMMQGLELLAYFRNRAPLDDSGMPKDRFSAEMPDATLATLKIQPSEPRDSAVYFCASGSGQSLAKNIQYFGAGTRLSVL.

The J gene is TRBJ1-1, the V gene TRBV18; perhaps TRBD1 as D (5 bases). CDR1 is KGHSH, CDR2 LQKENI, per germline. The CDR3 is made up of 15 amino acids. Trimming removed 4 bases at V and 0 bases at J, with 12 bases between. The CDR3 sequence: CASSRDEGVNTEAFF. CDR3 nucleotide sequence: TGTGCCAGCTCACGGGACGAAGGGGTGAACACTGAAGCTTTCTTT.

This clone was counted only a few times. The rearrangement links TRBV2 to TRBJ2-1; 12 positions agree with TRBD1. V shed 6 bases, J shed 9 bases, and the junction held 3 bases outside the gene matches. This CDR3 is 13 amino acids long. CDR1 and CDR2 from the germline V gene are SNHLY and FYNNEI. The CDR3 DNA follows: TGTGCCAGCAGGGGACAGGGGGCGGGTGAGCAGTTCTTC. It codes for CASRGQGAGEQFF.

The J gene is TRBJ1-1, the V gene TRBV13, with D hard to call. The ends were cut back, 5 bases at V and 0 bases at J, with 7 bases in the middle. Germline CDR1 and CDR2: PRHDT and FYEKMQ (reference sequence). This CDR3 has 13 amino acids. The CDR3 nucleotides are TGTGCCAGCAGCCCAACAGTGAACACTGAAGCTTTCTTT. Translating it yields CASSPTVNTEAFF.

The CDR3 sequence is CASTTPEVPGNTIYF. CDR3 DNA: TGTGCCAGCACCACGCCGGAGGTACCCGGAAACACCATATATTTT. The chain employs TRBV25-1 and TRBJ1-3; D is ambiguous. CDR3 size: 15 residues. V lost 7 bases to trimming and J lost 4 bases, with 17 bases between them. Germline CDR1 and CDR2: MGHDK and SYGVNS.

This CDR3 is CASSRQTGLDNQPQHF. The CDR3 DNA reads as TGTGCCAGCAGCCGTCAGACAGGGCTTGACAATCAGCCCCAGCATTTT. The chain joins TRBV7-2 to TRBJ1-5; the match to TRBD1 covers 7 bases. CDR1 and CDR2 (germline): SGHTA, FQGNSA. J gave up 3 bases and V 5 bases, and 10 bases lay outside the gene matches. The CDR3 spans 16 residues. Drawing the rest from reference TRBV7-2 and TRBJ1-5, the complete variable domain is GAGVSQSPSNKVTEKGKDVELRCDPISGHTALYWYRQSLGQGLEFLIYFQGNSAPDKSGLPSDRFSAERTGGSVSTLTIQRTQQEDSAVYLCASSRQTGLDNQPQHFGDGTRLSIL.

J is TRBJ2-2 and V is TRBV7-6; 11 bases line up with TRBD2. The CDR3 is 16 amino acids. The V gene end was trimmed by 5 bases and the J gene end by 3 bases; junction bases not matched to a gene: 5. From germline, CDR1 is SGHVS and CDR2 FNYEAQ. CDR3 DNA sequence: TGTGCCAGCAGCCTACTAGCGGGGGCCGACACCGGGGAGCTGTTTTTT. Translation gives CASSLLAGADTGELFF.

CDR3 bases: TGTGCCAGCAGCCAAGGTCTCAGGGTAAAGGCTGAAGCTTTCTTT. Translation: CASSQGLRVKAEAFF. The rearrangement joins TRBV14 to TRBJ1-1; tentatively, D is TRBD1 (5 bases). Trimming took 1 base from V and 6 from J, leaving 15 bases between them. The V gene's germline CDR1 is SGHDN and CDR2 FVKESK. The CDR3 consists of 15 residues.

The chain links TRBV2 to TRBJ1-1, with D possibly being TRBD1 (5 bases). The CDR3 consists of 14 residues. CDR1 and CDR2 (germline): SNHLY, FYNNEI. V lost 10 bases and J lost 3, with 18 bases in between. CDR3 sequence reads: CAKGPSLGDTEAFF. The CDR3 DNA reads as TGTGCCAAGGGCCCTTCGCTGGGGGACACTGAAGCTTTCTTT.